The 4 T cell receptor beta chains in this list originate from one sample, sequenced in a study of identical twins. TCRdb reprocessed the 5' RACE reads with MiXCR, giving one entry per CDR3 protein. The sample has over 500,000 distinct CDR3 sequences, under 25% seen once. Another study also made use of these data, one on T cells expressing NK-cell markers.

Input material: CD4+ T cells sorted from blood. The receptors here all came from a woman under 30 in good health.

The chain employs TRBV12-3 or TRBV12-4 and TRBJ1-1; no definite D call. The CDR3 length is 13 residues. V dropped 7 bases and J dropped 5 bases, with 14 bases sitting between them. CDR3 DNA: TGTGCCAGCACCCTCCCTCCCCTGACTGAAGCTTTCTTT. This sequence encodes CASTLPPLTEAFF.

The table lists this clonotype with a few counts. The CDR3 is CASSSGNQAFF. In nucleotides, the CDR3 is TGTGCCAGCAGTTCCGGGAATCAAGCTTTCTTT. The chain combines TRBV6-6 with TRBJ1-1; D is ambiguous. The CDR3 sequence is 11 residues long. The V end lost 4 bases, the J end lost 9 bases, and 9 bases lay between the germline ends. The V gene's germline CDR1 is MNHNY and CDR2 SVGAGI (reference sequence).

This clonotype came up many times. The V and J genes are TRBV20-1 and TRBJ1-1, with a tentative D call TRBD1 (5 bases). Germline values: CDR1 DFQATT, CDR2 SNEGSKA (reference sequence). Trimming cost V 1 base and J 2 bases, with 8 bases left between them. The CDR3 loop spans 13 amino acids. CDR3 DNA sequence: TGCAGTGCTAGAGGACAGATAAACACTGAAGCTTTCTTT. Protein sequence: CSARGQINTEAFF.

This clonotype came up a few times. The rearrangement links TRBV5-1 to TRBJ2-3; TRBD2 might be the D (7 bases). V lost 0 bases to trimming and J lost 1 base, with 12 bases between them. This CDR3 has 16 residues. Per germline, CDR1 SGHRS and CDR2 YFSETQ. CDR3 nucleotide sequence: TGCGCCAGCAGCTTGGGGGAGGGGGACCGCACAGATACGCAGTATTTT. The encoded protein is CASSLGEGDRTDTQYF.